This entry describes one T cell receptor (beta chain). Its target is unknown. Germline assignment: CDR1 DFQATT and CDR2 SNEGSKA (reference sequence). The junction had 0 bases not matched to a gene; V was cut back by 5 bases and J by 3 bases. The CDR3 length is 11 residues. This sample is drawn from a study of radiotherapy plus CTLA-4 blockade in lung cancer. Overall study: Patients showed objective responses in about 20% of cases, and disease control was achieved by under 40%. Broader study findings: Interferon-beta and early blood T cell clone dynamics reportedly predicted response best. Tumor-origin TCR clones grew in blood after radiotherapy plus ipilimumab.

The protocol was immunoSEQ multiplex PCR, while the TCRdb copy is restricted to in-frame clones and leaves out a portion. The top ten clones hold approximately 5.5% of a sample with 100,000 to 150,000 clones, 78% of them seen once. Those with chemo-refractory metastatic non-small-cell lung cancer were treated with focal radiation combined with CTLA-4 blockade using ipilimumab. This chain connects TRBV20-1 to TRBJ2-7; TRBD1 matches at 8 bases. The material sequenced was peripheral blood, taken from a patient treated with radiotherapy plus ipilimumab. This TCR was sampled from a human donor with non-small cell lung cancer who had a partial response to radiotherapy plus ipilimumab. The CDR3 DNA follows: TGCAGTGCTGGGACAGGCTACGAGCAGTACGTC. Its protein is CSAGTGYEQYV.